This T cell receptor (beta chain) emerged from a study of OX40 agonist ivuxolimab in advanced cancers. Study observations and caveats: On average, CD8+ T cells showed a greater number of expanded clones than CD4+.

Assay: immunoSEQ multiplex PCR; the TCRdb copy retains only in-frame clones and omits some. The repertoire includes some 44,000 clones, less than 90% of them detected once, and 5.1% sits in the top ten. As for this clone: What it binds is unknown.

Trimming took 6 bases from V and 2 from J, leaving 10 bases between them. This CDR3 is 13 amino acids long. In germline, CDR1 is SEHNR, CDR2 FQNEAQ (reference sequence). Sequenced material: CD4+ or CD8+ T cells sorted from blood, taken in a trial of the OX40 agonist ivuxolimab. J is TRBJ1-1 and V is TRBV7-9; D call uncertain. The clonotype originates from an adult with an advanced solid tumor such as melanoma, head and neck, liver or kidney cancer. CDR3 protein: CASRGGANTEAFF. CDR3 bases: TGTGCCAGCAGGGGCGGCGCTAACACTGAAGCTTTCTTT.